The TCR beta chain under discussion was sequenced for a study of beta chain features in type 1 diabetes. General observations from the study: Among all four CD4+ subsets, Type 1 diabetes patients had TCRB CDR3s that were moderately but significantly shorter. Naive, central memory and regulatory TCRB repertoires appeared more similar among patients than healthy donors. The VDJ junctions of type 1 diabetes patients carried fewer insertions and more deletions.

The whole isolated RNA underwent reverse transcription, so sequencing captured expressed TCRB transcripts. The protocol was immunoSEQ multiplex PCR, while the TCRdb copy is restricted to in-frame clones and leaves out a portion. Here the sample spans some 200,000 clones, roughly 16% being singletons. Stem cell-like memory, regulatory, central memory and naive CD4+ cells were sorted via CD45RO/CCR7/CD25/CD127/CD95/CD27. Post-sort purity exceeded 95% for all sorted populations. This CDR3 spans 20 amino acids. Germline CDR1 ENHRY, CDR2 SYGVKD. Trimming took 7 bases from V and 1 from J, leaving 29 bases between them. Regarding this clone: No antigen is known for it.

The material sequenced was naive CD4+ T cells from blood. This chain links TRBV10-3 with TRBJ2-1, with D possibly matching TRBD1 (9 bases). This clonotype was sampled from a man between 25 and 39 years old with type 1 diabetes. The CDR3 reads CAIMPHRDRAIAGSYNEQFF. Written as DNA, the CDR3 is TGTGCCATCATGCCCCACCGGGACAGGGCTATAGCGGGATCCTACAATGAGCAGTTCTTC.